This entry lists 15 T cell receptor beta chains sequenced from one sample in a study of T cells after yellow fever vaccination. TCRdb reprocessed the 5' RACE reads with MiXCR, giving one entry per CDR3 protein. This table holds about 85,000 distinct CDR3 sequences, 10% to 15% found once. The source material was CD8+ T cells not binding an NS4B(214-222) dextramer, sorted from PBMCs, sampled roughly 20 days after the first yellow fever vaccination. The source of these receptors is a man between 18 and 29 years old who received the YFV17D yellow fever vaccine.

The chain combines TRBV20-1 with TRBJ1-4; TRBD1 matches at 7 bases. Trimming took 3 bases from V and 5 from J; bases not matched to a gene: 6. From germline, CDR1 is DFQATT and CDR2 SNEGSKA (reference sequence). This CDR3 is 14 amino acids long. In DNA, the CDR3 is TGCAGTGCTAGGGATGACAGGGAAAATGAAAAACTGTTTTTT. This codes for CSARDDRENEKLFF.

J is TRBJ1-2 and V is TRBV11-1, with D unclear. CDR3 length: 15 amino acids. With 5 bases removed from V and 5 bases from J, the gap between germline ends came to 18 bases. Germline assignment: CDR1 SGHAT and CDR2 FQDESV (reference sequence). CDR3 sequence reads: CASSLGSHAPYGYTF. The CDR3 nucleotides read TGTGCCAGCAGCCTAGGATCCCACGCACCTTATGGCTACACCTTC.

This clonotype was detected many times. The chain uses TRBV7-9 and TRBJ2-1, with 9 bases lining up with TRBD2. The CDR3 is 18 amino acids. CDR1 is SEHNR and CDR2 is FQNEAQ in the germline V gene (reference sequence). V dropped 2 bases and J dropped 7; count of bases not matched to a gene: 15. DNA for the CDR3: TGTGCCAGCAGCTTAAATCGGGGGACTAGCCATCCGGGGAATGAGCAGTTCTTC. Its protein is CASSLNRGTSHPGNEQFF. Variable domain in full (rest from reference TRBV7-9 and TRBJ2-1): DTGVSQNPRHKITKRGQNVTFRCDPISEHNRLYWYRQTLGQGPEFLTYFQNEAQLEKSRLLSDRFSAERPKGSFSTLEIQRTEQGDSAMYLCASSLNRGTSHPGNEQFFGPGTRLTVL.

The chain carries TRBV6-2 or TRBV6-3 and TRBJ1-2, with TRBD1 as a possible D gene (6 bases). V shed 1 base and J shed 7 bases, with 10 bases lying between them. CDR3 length equals 13 residues. Germline CDR1 MNHEY, CDR2 SVGEGT. The CDR3 here is CASSYWGRIGYTF. The CDR3 bases are TGTGCCAGCAGTTACTGGGGGCGAATTGGCTACACCTTC.

In this sample, this clonotype turned up a few times. The chain combines TRBV28 with TRBJ2-3; D possibly corresponds to TRBD2 (5 bases). V was shortened by 4 bases and J by 3 bases, with 14 bases between the two germline ends. The CDR3 length is 15 residues. Germline V lookup: CDR1 MDHEN, CDR2 SYDVKM. The DNA for the CDR3 is TGTGCCAGCAGTTGGGGAGCCTTGGGGACAGATACGCAGTATTTT. Amino acids: CASSWGALGTDTQYF.

This clonotype has a handful of counts. The chain carries TRBV12-3 or TRBV12-4 and TRBJ1-5; no reliable D call. V was shortened by 5 bases and J by 6 bases, with 14 bases between the two germline ends. The CDR3 contains 14 residues. The CDR3 region has the DNA TGTGCCAGCAGTGGCCCAGGCTTGAGTCAGCCCCAGCATTTT. Translated, it gives CASSGPGLSQPQHF.

The chain is built from TRBV6-2 or TRBV6-3 and TRBJ2-3; 9 positions match TRBD2. After removal of 3 bases from V and 5 bases from J, the junction contained 12 bases not matched to a gene. The CDR3 spans 17 residues. The V gene's germline CDR1 is MNHEY and CDR2 SVGEGT. CDR3 bases: TGTGCCAGCAGTTATCGGCTAGCGGGGAGCCCCGGAGATACGCAGTATTTT. Protein product: CASSYRLAGSPGDTQYF.

This chain joins TRBV4-1 and TRBJ1-2; TRBD1 is a possible D gene (5 bases). The germline CDR1 and CDR2 sequences are MGHRA and YSYEKL. This CDR3 is 13 amino acids long. The ends were cut back, 3 bases at V and 1 base at J, with 6 bases in the middle. The CDR3 DNA follows: TGCGCCAGCAGCCAGACAGATAACTATGGCTACACCTTC. The encoded protein is CASSQTDNYGYTF.

CDR3 sequence: CSARDYGGYIGELFF. CDR3 nucleotides: TGCAGTGCTAGAGATTATGGGGGCTACATCGGGGAGCTGTTTTTT. This rearrangement joins TRBV20-1 to TRBJ2-2, with a weak D call TRBD1 (6 bases). The V gene lost 0 bases and the J gene lost 7 bases, with 15 bases spanning the gap. This CDR3 spans 15 amino acids. CDR1 and CDR2 (germline): DFQATT, SNEGSKA (reference sequence).

The chain recombines TRBV27 with TRBJ2-1; either TRBD1 or TRBD2 may supply D (5 bases each). Germline CDR1 MNHEY, CDR2 SMNVEV (reference sequence). Trimming shortened V by 6 bases and J by 10 bases, and 13 bases separated the two germline ends. The CDR3 loop spans 12 amino acids. Here the CDR3 DNA reads TGTGCCAGCAGCCTTTCAGAGGGGGAGCAGTTCTTC. Translated: CASSLSEGEQFF.

The gene calls are TRBV12-3 or TRBV12-4 and TRBJ2-1; a weak D match, TRBD1 (5 bases). The ends were cut back, 7 bases at V and 2 bases at J, with 12 bases in the middle. This CDR3 is built from 14 residues. CDR3 in amino acids: CASTDTGAYNEQFF. The CDR3 nucleotides read TGTGCCAGCACTGACACAGGTGCCTACAATGAGCAGTTCTTC.

This clonotype was seen a handful of times. V is TRBV7-9 and J is TRBJ1-1; tentatively, D is TRBD1 (6 bases). This CDR3 spans 14 amino acids. V gave up 5 bases and J gave up 2 bases, with 12 bases separating them. The germline CDR1 and CDR2 sequences are SEHNR and FQNEAQ (reference sequence). The CDR3 DNA sequence: TGTGCCAGCAGCACCAGGACAGACAACACTGAAGCTTTCTTT. Translated, it gives CASSTRTDNTEAFF.

CDR3 sequence reads: CASSPTGGRISPLHF. DNA for the CDR3: TGTGCCAGCAGCCCGACAGGGGGTCGGATTTCACCCCTCCACTTT. This chain joins TRBV12-3 or TRBV12-4 and TRBJ1-6; the match to TRBD1 covers 9 bases. CDR3 size: 15 residues. The junction had 9 bases not matched to a gene; V was cut back by 6 bases and J by 9 bases.

This clonotype came up a few times. V usage is TRBV12-3 or TRBV12-4 and J usage is TRBJ1-6; D remains unclear. CDR3 length equals 16 residues. V was cut by 3 bases and J by 6 bases, with 15 bases left in between. CDR3 amino acids: CASSFGPGSFNSPLHF. The CDR3 DNA reads as TGTGCCAGCAGTTTTGGGCCAGGTTCATTTAATTCACCCCTCCACTTT.

This clonotype was detected a few times. The chain combines TRBV4-1 with TRBJ1-2; D is perhaps TRBD1 (5 bases). The CDR3 covers 16 residues. CDR1 is MGHRA and CDR2 is YSYEKL in the germline V gene. Trimming removed 3 bases at V and 1 base at J, with 15 bases between. The CDR3 nucleotides read TGCGCCAGCAGCCATTACCAGGGACGGAGTAACTATGGCTACACCTTC. Its translation is CASSHYQGRSNYGYTF.